A single sample gave rise to the 27 T cell receptor beta chains below, sequenced in a study of memory CD4+ T cells and cytomegalovirus serostatus (dated by TCRdb to the late 2010s). A FACSAria II was used to sort memory CD4+ T cells, defined as single viable CD3+CD4+CD8-CD45RO+ cells. The library was built by means of the immunoSEQ multiplex PCR assay. The clones in this table, taken by TCRdb from immuneACCESS, are in-frame only. Not every clone is retained; where verified, under half of the shortfall comes from an unresolved V gene, and the cause of the rest is unknown. The table for this sample lists 52,000 or so clones; roughly 79% of them were counted only once. Clones ranked in the top ten supply roughly 1.7% of the sample. Specimen: memory CD4+ T cells from blood. The receptors here all came from an adult in good health and CMV-seronegative.

The rearrangement links TRBV5-8 to TRBJ1-2; possible D gene TRBD1, 5 bases. V lost 3 bases to trimming and J lost 5 bases, with 11 bases between them. Germline V gene sequence: CDR1 SGHTS, CDR2 YDEGEE. This CDR3 contains 13 residues. The CDR3 region is CASSSQGVYGYTF. In DNA, the CDR3 is TGTGCCAGCAGCTCCCAGGGTGTATATGGCTACACCTTC.

This chain uses TRBV19 with TRBJ2-1; D is uncertain. The CDR3 contains 13 residues. Germline-derived CDR1 and CDR2 are LNHDA and SQIVND (reference sequence). V lost 6 bases and J lost 13, with 19 bases in between. The CDR3 DNA is TGTGCCAGTAGCCGCACTGCCTTTCCCCCCCAGTTCTTC. This encodes CASSRTAFPPQFF. The whole variable domain, remainder taken from reference TRBV19 and TRBJ2-1, is DGGITQSPKYLFRKEGQNVTLSCEQNLNHDAMYWYRQDPGQGLRLIYYSQIVNDFQKGDIAEGYSVSREKKESFPLTVTSAQKNPTAFYLCASSRTAFPPQFFGPGTRLTVL.

The chain has TRBV11-2 and TRBJ2-5; TRBD2 might be the D (5 bases). The germline V gene has CDR1 SGHAT and CDR2 FQNNGV. The CDR3 consists of 15 residues. The V end was cut by 2 bases, the J end by 5 bases, with 15 bases between. This CDR3 reads CASSLRPSPGETQYF. CDR3 DNA sequence: TGTGCCAGCAGCTTACGTCCCAGCCCGGGGGAGACCCAGTACTTC. The variable domain in full, completed from reference TRBV11-2 and TRBJ2-5, reads EAGVAQSPRYKIIEKRQSVAFWCNPISGHATLYWYQQILGQGPKLLIQFQNNGVVDDSQLPKDRFSAERLKGVDSTLKIQPAKLEDSAVYLCASSLRPSPGETQYFGPGTRLLVL.

The rearrangement joins TRBV7-9 to TRBJ2-2, with D unclear. The CDR3 is 13 amino acids. V lost 5 bases and J 7 bases, leaving 11 bases between the germline ends. CDR1 and CDR2 (germline): SEHNR, FQNEAQ (reference sequence). The CDR3 nucleotides are TGTGCCAGCAGCCCATGGCACGGCGGGGAGCTGTTTTTT. It is translated as CASSPWHGGELFF. The variable domain in full, with the rest retrieved from reference TRBV7-9 and TRBJ2-2, is DTGVSQNPRHKITKRGQNVTFRCDPISEHNRLYWYRQTLGQGPEFLTYFQNEAQLEKSRLLSDRFSAERPKGSFSTLEIQRTEQGDSAMYLCASSPWHGGELFFGEGSRLTVL.

This chain links TRBV7-9 with TRBJ1-1; D gene ambiguous. Trimming pared 1 base from V and 1 base from J, leaving 7 bases between. The germline gives CDR1 SEHNR, CDR2 FQNEAQ (reference sequence). The CDR3 runs 14 residues. The CDR3 DNA reads TGTGCCAGCAGCTTAGGGTTTGCGAACACTGAAGCTTTCTTT. Its translation: CASSLGFANTEAFF.

V gene TRBV5-4 combines with J gene TRBJ2-2; 8 bases match TRBD1. The CDR3 is 16 amino acids. With 3 bases clipped from V and 6 bases from J, the junction kept 10 bases outside the gene matches. The germline CDR1 and CDR2 sequences are SGHNT and YYREEE (reference sequence). CDR3 coding DNA: TGTGCCAGCAGCTGGGGGGTACAGGGGGTTTCCGGGGAGCTGTTTTTT. Protein sequence: CASSWGVQGVSGELFF.

The CDR3 is CASSLVSGTRQYF. The DNA for the CDR3 is TGCGCCAGCAGCTTGGTCTCGGGGACTCGGCAGTACTTC. This chain joins TRBV5-1 and TRBJ2-7, with a tentative D call TRBD2 (6 bases). Trimming took off 0 bases at V and 9 bases at J, with 13 bases between the two ends. The CDR3 is made up of 13 amino acids. Germline-derived CDR1 and CDR2 are SGHRS and YFSETQ.

V is TRBV6-1 and J is TRBJ2-2; weak D call: TRBD1 (6 bases). Germline CDR1 reads MNHNS; CDR2 reads SASEGT. The ends were cut back, 2 bases at V and 3 bases at J, with 10 bases in the middle. CDR3 length: 15 residues. CDR3 loop: CASSEYEGDTGELFF. CDR3 DNA sequence: TGTGCCAGCAGTGAATACGAGGGGGACACCGGGGAGCTGTTTTTT.

J is TRBJ2-1 and V is TRBV9; TRBD2 agrees at 7 bases. Germline CDR1 reads SGDLS; CDR2 reads YYNGEE. The CDR3 loop spans 15 amino acids. The ends lost 4 bases at V and 0 bases at J; junction bases unmatched: 4. The CDR3 protein is CASSPTSVSYNEQFF. The CDR3 DNA is TGTGCCAGCAGCCCAACTAGCGTCTCCTACAATGAGCAGTTCTTC.

The chain joins TRBV11-2 to TRBJ2-1, with 15 bases identical to TRBD2. Germline CDR1 SGHAT, CDR2 FQNNGV. V shed 5 bases, J shed 7 bases, and the junction held 6 bases outside the gene matches. The CDR3 runs to 16 residues. DNA for the CDR3: TGTGCCAGCAGCCGGACTAGCGGGGGGGCTAGAAATGAGCAGTTCTTC. Its protein product is CASSRTSGGARNEQFF.

The DNA for the CDR3 is TGTGCCAGCAGTTTTACACCCCTTCCTTCTAGCACAGATACGCAGTATTTT. Translating it yields CASSFTPLPSSTDTQYF. J is TRBJ2-3 and V is TRBV27, with no clear D. CDR1 MNHEY and CDR2 SMNVEV come from the germline V gene (reference sequence). The CDR3 is 17 amino acids. Between the trimmed V and J ends, which lost 3 bases and 0 bases, there was a span of 16 bases.

This chain joins TRBV6-6 and TRBJ1-1, with 7 bases identical to TRBD1. The CDR3 totals 15 residues. CDR1 and CDR2 from the germline V gene are MNHNY and SVGAGI (reference sequence). V lost 5 bases and J lost 5; bases outside the gene matches: 11. Here the CDR3 DNA reads TGTGCCAGCAGTCCATTGACAGGGAAATGGACTGAAGCTTTCTTT. Amino acid sequence: CASSPLTGKWTEAFF.

The chain carries TRBV2 and TRBJ2-7, with D maybe TRBD1 (5 bases). The ends were cut back, 6 bases at V and 0 bases at J, with 12 bases in the middle. The germline CDR1 and CDR2 sequences are SNHLY and FYNNEI. The CDR3 runs 14 residues. Here the CDR3 reads CASSLRQYSYEQYF. CDR3 DNA: TGTGCCAGCAGCCTCCGACAGTACTCCTACGAGCAGTACTTC.

This chain links TRBV11-2 with TRBJ2-7; tentative D call: TRBD1 (6 bases). The CDR3 has 16 amino acids. V lost 2 bases and J lost 2, with 16 bases in between. Germline-derived CDR1 and CDR2 are SGHAT and FQNNGV. Here the CDR3 reads CASSLSPAQGTYEQYF. Here the CDR3 DNA reads TGTGCCAGCAGCTTATCTCCCGCCCAGGGGACCTACGAGCAGTACTTC.

The gene calls are TRBV19 and TRBJ2-7; the match to TRBD2 covers 9 bases. The V gene's germline CDR1 is LNHDA and CDR2 SQIVND (reference sequence). V shed 7 bases and J 2 bases; nucleotides not matched to a gene: 9. The length of the CDR3 is 15 residues. DNA of the CDR3: TGTGCCAGTAAGGATGAGACTAGCGGAACCTACGAGCAGTACTTC. Translation gives CASKDETSGTYEQYF.

The genes are TRBV10-3 and TRBJ1-4; no firm D call. The CDR3 extends over 12 amino acids. The germline CDR1 and CDR2 sequences are ENHRY and SYGVKD. Deletions cut 6 bases from V and 8 bases from J, with 10 bases between. The CDR3 DNA sequence: TGTGCCATCAGAGGCGCCGGGGAAAAACTGTTTTTT. Its protein product is CAIRGAGEKLFF.

The V call is TRBV7-2, the J call TRBJ1-4; possibly TRBD1 for D (5 bases). Per germline, CDR1 SGHTA and CDR2 FQGNSA. The CDR3 length is 14 residues. The V and J ends lost 2 bases and 10 bases respectively, with 14 bases between them. In nucleotides, the CDR3 is TGTGCCAGCAGCTTATGGGACCTCGGGGGAAAACTGTTTTTT. This codes for CASSLWDLGGKLFF.

The chain joins TRBV6-1 to TRBJ1-2, with a tentative D call TRBD1 (5 bases). Germline values: CDR1 MNHNS, CDR2 SASEGT. Trimming took 7 bases from V and 8 from J, leaving 20 bases between them. The CDR3 has 14 residues. The CDR3 nucleotides read TGTGCCAGCATAGTAGGTTGGCAGGGTGGCGGCTACACCTTC. Its protein is CASIVGWQGGGYTF.

This sequence joins TRBV7-9 and TRBJ1-4, with no clear D. The CDR3 is 12 amino acids. Germline V gene lookup returns CDR1 SEHNR and CDR2 FQNEAQ (reference sequence). V lost 5 bases and J 6 bases, leaving 7 bases between the germline ends. Here the CDR3 DNA reads TGTGCCAGCAGCCGTTTGGATGAAAAACTGTTTTTT. This encodes CASSRLDEKLFF.

The chain combines TRBV7-3 with TRBJ2-2, with D unresolved. Germline V lookup: CDR1 SGHTA, CDR2 FQGTGA. The CDR3 length is 15 residues. V lost 4 bases and J lost 5, with 14 bases in between. CDR3 DNA: TGTGCCAGCAGCTCCGCCAACCCTGGGACCGGGGAGCTGTTTTTT. Translated, it gives CASSSANPGTGELFF.

The J gene is TRBJ2-3, the V gene TRBV28; D remains unclear. The CDR3 totals 16 residues. Trimming left V 2 bases short and J 0 bases short, with 12 bases between. Germline CDR1 reads MDHEN; CDR2 reads SYDVKM. CDR3 in DNA: TGTGCCAGCAGTTTACGCGGCCAGTCTAGCACAGATACGCAGTATTTT. Protein sequence: CASSLRGQSSTDTQYF. The entire variable domain, with the rest obtained from reference TRBV28 and TRBJ2-3, is as follows: DVKVTQSSRYLVKRTGEKVFLECVQDMDHENMFWYRQDPGLGLRLIYFSYDVKMKEKGDIPEGYSVSREKKERFSLILESASTNQTSMYLCASSLRGQSSTDTQYFGPGTRLTVL.

Judged by abundance, this clone is medium-sized (0.01 to 0.1%). The CDR3 is CSVHRQGAGTGELFF. Here the CDR3 DNA reads TGCAGCGTTCATCGACAGGGGGCGGGCACCGGGGAGCTGTTTTTT. The chain combines TRBV29-1 with TRBJ2-2; 10 bases are shared with TRBD1. CDR3 size: 15 residues. The V segment lost 5 bases and the J segment 4 bases; nucleotides outside the gene matches: 7. The germline V gene encodes CDR1 SQVTM and CDR2 ANQGSEA.

This clone was recorded a few times. This chain joins TRBV4-3 and TRBJ2-1; TRBD1 matches 8 bases. The CDR3 extends over 15 amino acids. With 0 bases clipped from V and 7 bases from J, the junction kept 5 bases outside the gene matches. The germline V gene encodes CDR1 LGHNA and CDR2 YSLEER. Written as DNA, the CDR3 is TGCGCCAGCAGCCAAGATCCGGACAGGGTAAATGAGCAGTTCTTC. Its protein product is CASSQDPDRVNEQFF.

This rearrangement joins TRBV11-2 to TRBJ1-2, with no clear D. Trimming removed 1 base from V and 4 bases from J, with 10 bases in between. From germline, CDR1 is SGHAT and CDR2 FQNNGV. The CDR3 covers 14 residues. The CDR3 sequence is CASSLGTQVYGYTF. CDR3 bases: TGTGCCAGCAGCTTAGGTACCCAGGTCTATGGCTACACCTTC.

By sample share, this clone is medium-sized. This sequence joins TRBV7-9 and TRBJ1-5; D not certain. V was clipped by 1 base and J by 3 bases, with 4 bases between them. This CDR3 is built from 13 residues. Per germline, CDR1 SEHNR and CDR2 FQNEAQ (reference sequence). In nucleotides, the CDR3 is TGTGCCAGCAGCTTAGAAATCAATCAGCCCCAGCATTTT. Translating gives CASSLEINQPQHF.

This sequence joins TRBV7-6 and TRBJ1-4, with TRBD1 matching over 7 bases. CDR3 length: 17 amino acids. Per germline, CDR1 SGHVS and CDR2 FNYEAQ. V was pared by 1 base and J by 0 bases, with 5 bases of the junction left unmatched. CDR3 in amino acids: CASSLGDSAATNEKLFF. DNA of the CDR3: TGTGCCAGCAGCTTAGGGGACAGCGCCGCAACTAATGAAAAACTGTTTTTT.

The CDR3 loop reads CASRTDRGHEQFF. In DNA, the CDR3 is TGTGCCAGCAGGACGGACAGGGGGCATGAGCAGTTCTTC. The genes are TRBV28 and TRBJ2-1, with TRBD1 identical over 11 bases. Per the germline V gene, CDR1 is MDHEN and CDR2 is SYDVKM. Trimming at V came to 6 bases and at J to 8 bases, leaving 3 bases not matched to a gene. This CDR3 contains 13 residues. The full variable domain, completed using reference TRBV28 and TRBJ2-1, is DVKVTQSSRYLVKRTGEKVFLECVQDMDHENMFWYRQDPGLGLRLIYFSYDVKMKEKGDIPEGYSVSREKKERFSLILESASTNQTSMYLCASRTDRGHEQFFGPGTRLTVL.